These T cell receptor beta chains were read from a single sample in a study of cytomegalovirus exposure and HLA in healthy donors. The method was immunoSEQ multiplex PCR; TCRdb's version includes in-frame clones alone and lacks a portion of them. Here the sample spans 60,000 to 70,000 clones, about 89% being singletons. The material sequenced was PBMCs. The receptors here all came from a woman aged 18 to 35 in good health and CMV-seronegative. Both conserved end residues are part of each CDR3. The order of the fields is V gene, D gene, J gene, clone size, CDR3 DNA, CDR3 protein. A D gene is named only where the DNA matches it firmly. Clone size is shown for a subset of rows, as once, few, many or a class of expanded clone.

v_call: TRBV5-1
d_call: TRBD2
j_call: TRBJ2-1
clone_size: NA
cdr3_nt: TGCGCCAGCAGCACTAGCGGGAGACGACACAATGAGCAGTTCTTC
cdr3_aa: CASSTSGRRHNEQFF

v_call: TRBV7-8
d_call: TRBD2
j_call: TRBJ2-2
clone_size: NA
cdr3_nt: TGTGCCAGCAGCTTAGCGGCCCTTAGCGGGGGGGCGGTGCCGAGGGAGCTGTTTTTT
cdr3_aa: CASSLAALSGGAVPRELFF

v_call: TRBV2
d_call: TRBD1
j_call: TRBJ2-1
clone_size: NA
cdr3_nt: TGTGCCAGCAGGGAACAGGGGATAACCCGTGAGCAGTTCTTC
cdr3_aa: CASREQGITREQFF

v_call: TRBV7-3
d_call: NA
j_call: TRBJ2-1
clone_size: NA
cdr3_nt: TGTGCCAGCAGCCTACCACCCAATGAGCAGTTCTTC
cdr3_aa: CASSLPPNEQFF

v_call: TRBV7-9
d_call: NA
j_call: TRBJ2-1
clone_size: NA
cdr3_nt: TGTGCCAGCAGCACTTGGACAAGCTACAATGAGCAGTTCTTC
cdr3_aa: CASSTWTSYNEQFF

v_call: TRBV14
d_call: TRBD2
j_call: TRBJ2-1
clone_size: NA
cdr3_nt: TGTGCCAGCAGCCTAGTGACACCTAGTAGCGGGAGTTCCTACAATGAGCAGTTCTTC
cdr3_aa: CASSLVTPSSGSSYNEQFF

v_call: TRBV7-3
d_call: TRBD1
j_call: TRBJ2-7
clone_size: NA
cdr3_nt: TGTGCCAGCAGCTGGGGGACAGGGAAAAGCGAGCAGTACTTC
cdr3_aa: CASSWGTGKSEQYF

v_call: TRBV7-2
d_call: TRBD2
j_call: TRBJ2-2
clone_size: once
cdr3_nt: TGTGCCAGCAGGCCGGGACTAGAAAACACCGGGGAGCTGTTTTTT
cdr3_aa: CASRPGLENTGELFF

v_call: TRBV10-3
d_call: NA
j_call: TRBJ1-4
clone_size: NA
cdr3_nt: TGTGCCATCAGTGAGTCCCGGGAAAAACTGTTTTTT
cdr3_aa: CAISESREKLFF

v_call: TRBV2
d_call: TRBD2
j_call: TRBJ2-3
clone_size: NA
cdr3_nt: TGTGCCAGCAGCCCGGGGGGGATGAGTGATACGCAGTATTTT
cdr3_aa: CASSPGGMSDTQYF

v_call: TRBV6-6
d_call: NA
j_call: TRBJ1-5
clone_size: NA
cdr3_nt: TGTGCCAGCAGCAGACAGGACATCAATCAGCCCCAGCATTTT
cdr3_aa: CASSRQDINQPQHF